This TCR beta chain derives from a study of T cell repertoires in cytomegalovirus infection. This clonotype was seen a few times. Each CDR3 protein is one row after TCRdb ran MiXCR on the reads. The sample consists of around 450,000 distinct CDR3 sequences, around 32% of them appearing once. Sample: PBMCs. The origin of this receptor is a human donor in good health (CMV status not recorded). Some clones in this sample may be carry-over from other donors' samples.

This chain's CDR3 is CASSADRGSSYNEQFF. The CDR3 bases are TGTGCCAGCAGCGCAGATCGGGGGAGCTCCTACAATGAGCAGTTCTTC. The rearrangement links TRBV7-2 to TRBJ2-1, with D perhaps matching TRBD2 (6 bases). This CDR3 contains 16 residues. Germline values: CDR1 SGHTA, CDR2 FQGNSA. V was trimmed by 5 bases and J by 0 bases, leaving 14 bases between them.